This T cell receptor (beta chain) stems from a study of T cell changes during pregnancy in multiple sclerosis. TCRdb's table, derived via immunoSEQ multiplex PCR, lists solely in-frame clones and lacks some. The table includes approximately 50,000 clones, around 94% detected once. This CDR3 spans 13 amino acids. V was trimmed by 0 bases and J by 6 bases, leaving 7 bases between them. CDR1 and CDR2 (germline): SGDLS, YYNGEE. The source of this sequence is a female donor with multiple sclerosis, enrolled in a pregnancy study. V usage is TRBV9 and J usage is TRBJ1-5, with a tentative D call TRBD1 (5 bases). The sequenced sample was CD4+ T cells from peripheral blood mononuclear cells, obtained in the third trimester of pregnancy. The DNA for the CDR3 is TGTGCCAGCAGCGTAGTGGGGGGTCAGCCCCAGCATTTT. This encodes CASSVVGGQPQHF. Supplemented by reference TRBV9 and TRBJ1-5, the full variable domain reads DSGVTQTPKHLITATGQRVTLRCSPRSGDLSVYWYQQSLDQGLQFLIQYYNGEERAKGNILERFSAQQFPDLHSELNLSSLELGDSALYFCASSVVGGQPQHFGDGTRLSIL.